This T cell receptor (beta chain) appears in the sequencing data of a study of cytomegalovirus exposure and HLA in healthy donors. Study observations and caveats: Prediction of most subjects' HLA-A and HLA-B alleles by TCR beta sequences was reportedly accurate. When a later analysis was performed, an Asian-associated ancestry cluster reportedly had fewer N-insertions than the roughly 670-donor mean. Sequencing artifact likely explains a cluster of highly shared sequence variants. Later on, an analysis found that several of the most significant clusters appeared to be linked to common viral pathogens, which included parvovirus B19.

V was shortened by 3 bases and J by 1 base, with 12 bases between the two germline ends. The CDR3 length is 15 residues. The germline V gene encodes CDR1 WNHNN and CDR2 SYGVQD (reference sequence). About this clone itself: The antigen remains unidentified.

Primers included in the PCR were 60 Vbeta and 13 Jbeta primers. Libraries were prepared by immunoSEQ multiplex PCR; TCRdb keeps only in-frame clonotypes and omits some of them. In total, the table holds approximately 71,000 clones. The J gene is TRBJ2-5, the V gene TRBV10-1, with a weak D call TRBD2 (6 bases). Material for sequencing was PBMCs. The TCR sequence derives from a female donor in good health and CMV-seropositive. The CDR3: CASSDRGTSQETQYF. The CDR3 nucleotides are TGCGCCAGCAGTGACCGCGGGACGAGCCAAGAGACCCAGTACTTC.